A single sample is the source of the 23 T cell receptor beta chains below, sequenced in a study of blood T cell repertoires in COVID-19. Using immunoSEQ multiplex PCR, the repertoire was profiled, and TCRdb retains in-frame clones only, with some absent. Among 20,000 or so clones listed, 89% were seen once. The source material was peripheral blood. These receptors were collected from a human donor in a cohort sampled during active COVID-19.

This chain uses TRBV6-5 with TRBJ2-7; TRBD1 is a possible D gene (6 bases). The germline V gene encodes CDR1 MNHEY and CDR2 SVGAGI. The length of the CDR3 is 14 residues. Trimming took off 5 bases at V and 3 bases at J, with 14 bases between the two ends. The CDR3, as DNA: TGTGCCAGCAGTAAACAGGGTATAGGCTACGAGCAGTACTTC. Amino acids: CASSKQGIGYEQYF.

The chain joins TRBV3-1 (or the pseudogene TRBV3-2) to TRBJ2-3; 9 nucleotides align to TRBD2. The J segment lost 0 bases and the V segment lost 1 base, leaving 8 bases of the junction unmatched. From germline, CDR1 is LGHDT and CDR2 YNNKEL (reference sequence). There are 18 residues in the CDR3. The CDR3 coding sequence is TGTGCCAGCAGCCAAGGGGTAGCGGGGGCCGAAAGCACAGATACGCAGTATTTT. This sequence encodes CASSQGVAGAESTDTQYF.

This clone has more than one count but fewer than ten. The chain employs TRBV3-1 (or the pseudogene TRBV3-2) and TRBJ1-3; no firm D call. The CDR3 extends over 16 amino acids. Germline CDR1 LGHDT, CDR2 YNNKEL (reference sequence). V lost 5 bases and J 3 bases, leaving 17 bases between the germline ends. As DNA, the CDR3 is TGTGCCAGCAGCTTAGAGGCAGTGAGGGTTGGAAACACCATATATTTT. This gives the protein CASSLEAVRVGNTIYF.

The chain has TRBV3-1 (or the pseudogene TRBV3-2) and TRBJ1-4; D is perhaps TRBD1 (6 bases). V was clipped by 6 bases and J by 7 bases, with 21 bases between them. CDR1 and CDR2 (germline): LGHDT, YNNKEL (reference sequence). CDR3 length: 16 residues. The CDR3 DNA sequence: TGTGCCAGCAGACATACTCTGGCGGGGGCAGGTGAAAAACTGTTTTTT. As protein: CASRHTLAGAGEKLFF.

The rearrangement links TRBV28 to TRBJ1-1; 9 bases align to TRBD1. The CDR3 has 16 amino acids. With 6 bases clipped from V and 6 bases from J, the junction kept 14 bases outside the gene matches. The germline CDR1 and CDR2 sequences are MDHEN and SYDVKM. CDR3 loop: CASSFPWTGVSAEAFF. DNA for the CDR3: TGTGCCAGCAGCTTCCCATGGACAGGGGTCTCCGCTGAAGCTTTCTTT.

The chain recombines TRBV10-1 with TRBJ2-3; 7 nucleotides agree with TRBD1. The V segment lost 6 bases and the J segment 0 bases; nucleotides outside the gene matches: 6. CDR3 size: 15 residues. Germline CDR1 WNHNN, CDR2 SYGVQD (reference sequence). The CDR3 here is CASSGTASSTDTQYF. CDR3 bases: TGCGCCAGCAGCGGGACAGCCTCTAGCACAGATACGCAGTATTTT.

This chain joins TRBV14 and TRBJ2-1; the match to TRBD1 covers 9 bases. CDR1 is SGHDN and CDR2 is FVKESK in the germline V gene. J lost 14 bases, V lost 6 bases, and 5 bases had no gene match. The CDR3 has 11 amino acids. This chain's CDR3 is CASSRDRDKFF. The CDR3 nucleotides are TGTGCCAGCAGTCGGGACAGGGATAAGTTCTTC. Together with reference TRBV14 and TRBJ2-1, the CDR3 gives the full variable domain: EAGVTQFPSHSVIEKGQTVTLRCDPISGHDNLYWYRRVMGKEIKFLLHFVKESKQDESGMPNNRFLAERTGGTYSTLKVQPAELEDSGVYFCASSRDRDKFFGPGTRLTVL.

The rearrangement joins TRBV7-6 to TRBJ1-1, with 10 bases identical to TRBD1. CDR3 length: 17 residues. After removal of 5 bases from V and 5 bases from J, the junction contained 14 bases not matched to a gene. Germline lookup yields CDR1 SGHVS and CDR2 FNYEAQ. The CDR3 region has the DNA TGTGCCAGCAGCCCACTGACAGGGGGCCGCCAAGGGACTGAAGCTTTCTTT. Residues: CASSPLTGGRQGTEAFF.

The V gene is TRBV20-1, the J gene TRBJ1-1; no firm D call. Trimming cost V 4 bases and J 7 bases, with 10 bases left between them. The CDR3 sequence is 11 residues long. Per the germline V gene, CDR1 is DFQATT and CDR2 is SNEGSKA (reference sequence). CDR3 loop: CSATPRDEAFF. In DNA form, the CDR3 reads TGCAGTGCTACCCCGCGAGATGAAGCTTTCTTT.

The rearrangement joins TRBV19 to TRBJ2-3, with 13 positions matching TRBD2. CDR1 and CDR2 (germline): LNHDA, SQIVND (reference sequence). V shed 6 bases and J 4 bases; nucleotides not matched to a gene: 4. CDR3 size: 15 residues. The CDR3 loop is CASSQLAGGPDTQYF. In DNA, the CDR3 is TGTGCCAGTAGCCAACTAGCGGGAGGGCCAGATACGCAGTATTTT.

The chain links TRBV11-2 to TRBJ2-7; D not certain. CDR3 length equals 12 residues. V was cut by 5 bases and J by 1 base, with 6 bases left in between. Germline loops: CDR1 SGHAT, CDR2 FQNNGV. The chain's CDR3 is CASSTGSYEQYF. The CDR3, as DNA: TGTGCCAGCAGCACTGGTTCCTACGAGCAGTACTTC.

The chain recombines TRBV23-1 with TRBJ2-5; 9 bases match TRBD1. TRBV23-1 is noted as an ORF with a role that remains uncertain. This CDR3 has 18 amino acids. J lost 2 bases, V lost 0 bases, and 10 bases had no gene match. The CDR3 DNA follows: TGCGCCAGCAGTCAATCCGCTCGTATCGACAGGGGGCAAGAGACCCAGTACTTC. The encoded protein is CASSQSARIDRGQETQYF.

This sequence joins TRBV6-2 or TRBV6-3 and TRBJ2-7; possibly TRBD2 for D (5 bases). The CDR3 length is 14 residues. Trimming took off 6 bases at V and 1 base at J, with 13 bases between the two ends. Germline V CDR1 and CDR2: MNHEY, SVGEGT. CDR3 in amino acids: CASSRWAGSYEQYF. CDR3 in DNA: TGTGCCAGCAGCCGCTGGGCGGGTTCCTACGAGCAGTACTTC.

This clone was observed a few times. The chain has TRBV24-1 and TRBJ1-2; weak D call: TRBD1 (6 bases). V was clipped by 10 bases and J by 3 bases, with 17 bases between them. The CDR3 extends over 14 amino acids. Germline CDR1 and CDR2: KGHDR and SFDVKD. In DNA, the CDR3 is TGTGCCACTTCAGGAAGGGGGACGGACTATGGCTACACCTTC. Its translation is CATSGRGTDYGYTF.

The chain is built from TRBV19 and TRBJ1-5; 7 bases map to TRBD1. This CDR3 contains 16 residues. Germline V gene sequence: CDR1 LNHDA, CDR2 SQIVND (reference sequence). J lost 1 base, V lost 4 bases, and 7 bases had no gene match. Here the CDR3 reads CASSRQGGGSNQPQHF. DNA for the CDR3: TGTGCCAGTAGTAGACAGGGAGGAGGGAGCAATCAGCCCCAGCATTTT.

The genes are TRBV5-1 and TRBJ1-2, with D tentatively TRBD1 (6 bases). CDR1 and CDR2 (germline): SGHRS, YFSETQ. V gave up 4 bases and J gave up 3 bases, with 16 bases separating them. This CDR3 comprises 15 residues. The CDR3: CASSPDRTAHYGYTF. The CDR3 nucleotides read TGCGCCAGCAGCCCAGACCGGACAGCCCACTATGGCTACACCTTC.

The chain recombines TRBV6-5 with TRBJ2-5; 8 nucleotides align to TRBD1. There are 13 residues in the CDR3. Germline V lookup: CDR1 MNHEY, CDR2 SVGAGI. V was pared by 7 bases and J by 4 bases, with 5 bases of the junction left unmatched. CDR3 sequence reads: CASTDRVRETQYF. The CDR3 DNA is TGTGCCAGCACGGACAGGGTTCGAGAGACCCAGTACTTC.

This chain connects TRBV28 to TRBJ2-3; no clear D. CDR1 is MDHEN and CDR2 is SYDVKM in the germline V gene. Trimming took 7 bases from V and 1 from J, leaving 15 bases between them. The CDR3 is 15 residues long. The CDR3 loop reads CASTYGAGGTDTQYF. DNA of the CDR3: TGTGCCAGCACCTATGGAGCTGGCGGCACAGATACGCAGTATTTT. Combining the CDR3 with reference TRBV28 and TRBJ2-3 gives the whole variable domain DVKVTQSSRYLVKRTGEKVFLECVQDMDHENMFWYRQDPGLGLRLIYFSYDVKMKEKGDIPEGYSVSREKKERFSLILESASTNQTSMYLCASTYGAGGTDTQYFGPGTRLTVL.

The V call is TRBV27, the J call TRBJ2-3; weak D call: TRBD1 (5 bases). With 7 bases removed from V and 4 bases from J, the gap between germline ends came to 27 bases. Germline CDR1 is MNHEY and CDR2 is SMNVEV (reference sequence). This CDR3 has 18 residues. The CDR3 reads CASTSRGAETLPPDTQYF. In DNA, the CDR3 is TGTGCCAGCACCTCGCGTGGGGCAGAAACCCTTCCCCCAGATACGCAGTATTTT.

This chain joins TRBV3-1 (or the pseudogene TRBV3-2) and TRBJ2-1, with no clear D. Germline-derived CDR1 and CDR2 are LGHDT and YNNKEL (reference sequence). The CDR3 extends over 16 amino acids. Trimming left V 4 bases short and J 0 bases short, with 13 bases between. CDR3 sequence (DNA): TGTGCCAGCAGCCTAGCTTTGCGGAGCTCCTACAATGAGCAGTTCTTC. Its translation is CASSLALRSSYNEQFF.

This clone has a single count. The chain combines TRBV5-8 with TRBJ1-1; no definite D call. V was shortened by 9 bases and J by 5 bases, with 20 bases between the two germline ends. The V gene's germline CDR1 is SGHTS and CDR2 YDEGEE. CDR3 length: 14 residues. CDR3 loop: CANTQPLGRTEAFF. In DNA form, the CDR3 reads TGTGCCAACACACAACCTCTAGGGAGAACTGAAGCTTTCTTT.

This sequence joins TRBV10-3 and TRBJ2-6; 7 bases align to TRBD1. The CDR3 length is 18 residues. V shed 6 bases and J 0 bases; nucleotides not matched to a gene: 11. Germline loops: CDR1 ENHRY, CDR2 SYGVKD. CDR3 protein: CAISSRDSEISGANVLTF. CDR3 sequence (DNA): TGTGCCATCAGCTCCCGGGACAGCGAAATCTCTGGGGCCAACGTCCTGACTTTC.

CDR3 DNA sequence: TGTGCCAGCAGTTTAAGGGACAGGGGCGAGCAGTACTTC. The encoded protein is CASSLRDRGEQYF. V usage is TRBV12-3 or TRBV12-4 and J usage is TRBJ2-7; the match to TRBD1 covers 10 bases. The V gene end was trimmed by 2 bases and the J gene end by 6 bases; junction bases not matched to a gene: 1. The CDR3 is 13 residues long.